This T cell receptor beta chain was sequenced during a study of T cells in Graves' hyperthyroidism and ophthalmopathy (dated 2019 in TCRdb). Regarding the research as a whole: Peripheral blood samples were taken at the time of initial diagnosis, prior to any treatment. To identify TCR V-J signatures that set the groups apart, the researchers used a discovery cohort of 90 to 100 patients, made up of roughly 40 with Graves' ophthalmopathy and approximately 57 with stable Graves' hyperthyroidism. Whether ophthalmopathy could be predicted prospectively was tested in an independent validation cohort made up of under 20 hyperthyroidism patients plus 17 patients who later progressed to ophthalmopathy. The 100 or so discovery patients were divided at random into training and test sets in a 7:3 ratio. In addition, the study compared T-cell repertoires in thyroid tissue and in blood from about 6 Graves' hyperthyroidism patients. After sampling, hyperthyroidism patients received methimazole starting at 30 mg daily, and ophthalmopathy patients received high-dose intravenous methylprednisolone. The paper describes TCR Vbeta CDR3 sequencing of 140 or so peripheral blood samples, made up of approximately 40 ophthalmopathy patients, 70 to 75 hyperthyroidism patients and roughly 17 progressor patients. Results the study describes overall, beyond this receptor: Most expanded thyroid clonotypes (frequency above 0.001) were also detected in blood, suggesting blood repertoires may reflect thyroid immune responses. Sample size was not statistically predetermined, and blinding of investigators to group allocation was not performed. A 13 V-J signature model separated ophthalmopathy from stable hyperthyroidism, with 87.88% sensitivity and 81.08% specificity in cross-validation and 80%/75% in testing. In validation, progression to ophthalmopathy was predicted by the model with 70.59% sensitivity and roughly 72% specificity, a median of roughly 6 months before onset.

This clonotype appeared many times. The clone's antigen remains unknown. No much larger clone exists at a distance of one base, and base qualities are not known. The TCR beta CDR3 regions were amplified from the RNA transcripts. The TCR CDR3 was subjected to a first round of RT-PCR using the HTBI primer set and the Qiagen OneStep RT-PCR kit. A second multiplex PCR round built the libraries, followed by size selection and purification. Libraries were sequenced paired-end with 100 bp reads on an Illumina HiSeq2000. The original pipeline was this. SOAPnuke was used to process the raw data, throwing out any read that contained adapters or uncalled bases, had a mean Phred below 15, or lacked an exact constant-primer or identifier match. High-quality paired reads were merged with COPE v1.2.5, and unique nucleotide sequences were defined as clonotypes. MiTCR v1.1 was used to align the clonotypes against IMGT TRBV, TRBD and TRBJ reference segments. The analysis was restricted to V-J combinations with a frequency above 0.0001, which together covered about 99% of the repertoires. A TCS score was defined as the ratio of F50 (clonal expansion) to E x V (chaos), with BLOSUM62-based TCRdist applied between CDR3 peptides within each V-J. Welch's t-statistics and random forest reduced just over 500 V-J features to roughly 13, which were used in a naive Bayes classifier (R e1071). TCRdb trimmed public reads at Q25 via fastp, called clones via MiXCR and kept in-frame beta chains. One record per CDR3 amino acid sequence lists the most common genes and DNA. What appears here as the V and J calls and clone size reflects TCRdb's work, not the paper's. The sample contains some 400,000 distinct CDR3 sequences, approximately 13% of them found a single time. The leading ten clones occupy 9.5% to 11% of the sample.

A patient counted as having stable Graves' hyperthyroidism if no progression to ophthalmopathy occurred over 18 months of follow-up. Hyperthyroidism patients were aged 18 to 65 years and newly diagnosed, with disease duration of less than 2 months. Patients with uncontrolled infections, other autoimmune diseases, pregnancy or lactation were excluded. Clinical symptoms, serum thyroxine and TRAb, thyroid ultrasound, and orbital computed tomography formed the basis for the diagnoses. PBMCs were separated from over 9 ml of fresh peripheral blood using Ficoll-Paque density gradient centrifugation. Total RNA was extracted using Trizol reagent, and RNA quality was assessed on an Agilent 2100 Bioanalyzer. Based on the germline V gene (reference sequence), the CDR1 and CDR2 sequences are DFQATT and SNEGSKA. The V end loses 0 bases and the J end loses 5 bases, and a stretch of 11 bases separates them. The CDR3, from cysteine to phenylalanine, totals 14 residues. Only the CDR3 DNA is retained, 42 bases long and in frame from the first base.

This clonotype was obtained from a woman aged 55 to 70 with Graves' hyperthyroidism. The sequenced sample was blood. This receptor chain uses TRBV20-1 and TRBJ2-1; the D gene remains uncertain. CDR3 loop: CSARDLRPNNEQFF. DNA sequence: TGCAGTGCTAGAGATTTACGGCCTAACAATGAGCAGTTCTTC.